The entry below describes one TCR beta chain. Its antigen remains unidentified. There are 18 residues in the CDR3. V lost 2 bases, J lost 5 bases, and 13 bases stayed unmatched. From germline, CDR1 is SGHTA and CDR2 FQGNSA. Only in-frame clones appear in the TCRdb table, and some are missing; sequencing was by immunoSEQ multiplex PCR. Found here are about 160,000 clones, roughly 96% of them singletons; the top ten hold approximately 0.82%. These data belong to a study of cytomegalovirus exposure and HLA in healthy donors. Study-level findings and limits: The study flagged approximately 180 TCR beta chains as cytomegalovirus-associated.

Material: PBMCs. The chain links TRBV7-2 to TRBJ2-5; 11 nucleotides match TRBD2. The clonotype was recovered from a woman aged 18-29 years in good health and CMV-seronegative. The CDR3 sequence is CASSLSSGGSLLGETQYF. CDR3 in DNA: TGTGCCAGCAGCTTATCTAGCGGGGGGTCATTACTCGGGGAGACCCAGTACTTC.